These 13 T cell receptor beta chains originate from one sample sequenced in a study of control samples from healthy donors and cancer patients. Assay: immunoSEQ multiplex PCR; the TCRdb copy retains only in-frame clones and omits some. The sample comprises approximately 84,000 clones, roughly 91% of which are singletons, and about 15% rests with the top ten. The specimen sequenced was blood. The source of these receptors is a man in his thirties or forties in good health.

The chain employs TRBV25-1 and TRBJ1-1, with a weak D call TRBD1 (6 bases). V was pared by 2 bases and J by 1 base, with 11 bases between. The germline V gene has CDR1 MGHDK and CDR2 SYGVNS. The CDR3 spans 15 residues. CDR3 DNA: TGTGCCAGCAGTGAACTAGGGACACAGAACACTGAAGCTTTCTTT. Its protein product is CASSELGTQNTEAFF. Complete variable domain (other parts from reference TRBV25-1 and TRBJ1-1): EADIYQTPRYLVIGTGKKITLECSQTMGHDKMYWYQQDPGMELHLIHYSYGVNSTEKGDLSSESTVSRIRTEHFPLTLESARPSHTSQYLCASSELGTQNTEAFFGQGTRLTVV.

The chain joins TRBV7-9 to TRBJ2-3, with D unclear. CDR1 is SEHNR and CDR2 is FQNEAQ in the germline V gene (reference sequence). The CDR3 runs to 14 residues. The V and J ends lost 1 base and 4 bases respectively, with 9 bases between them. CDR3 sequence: CASSLVNPPDTQYF. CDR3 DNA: TGTGCCAGCAGCTTAGTAAACCCGCCAGATACGCAGTATTTT.

The DNA of the CDR3 is TGTGCCAGCAGTGAAACCGGACTAGCGGGAGTATCGGATACGCAGTATTTT. It is translated as CASSETGLAGVSDTQYF. This chain uses TRBV2 with TRBJ2-3; 13 bases agree with TRBD2. The CDR3 is 17 residues long. V was pared by 2 bases and J by 6 bases, with 8 bases of the junction left unmatched. Germline V lookup: CDR1 SNHLY, CDR2 FYNNEI.

This CDR3 reads CASSPWDPGAGANVLTF. CDR3 DNA sequence: TGTGCCAGCAGCCCATGGGACCCGGGAGCTGGGGCCAACGTCCTGACTTTC. The V call is TRBV11-2, the J call TRBJ2-6, with a tentative D call TRBD2 (6 bases). V lost 5 bases, J lost 2 bases, and 16 bases lay in between. This CDR3 is built from 17 residues. Germline V gene sequence: CDR1 SGHAT, CDR2 FQNNGV. Variable domain in full (rest from reference TRBV11-2 and TRBJ2-6): EAGVAQSPRYKIIEKRQSVAFWCNPISGHATLYWYQQILGQGPKLLIQFQNNGVVDDSQLPKDRFSAERLKGVDSTLKIQPAKLEDSAVYLCASSPWDPGAGANVLTFGAGSRLTVL.

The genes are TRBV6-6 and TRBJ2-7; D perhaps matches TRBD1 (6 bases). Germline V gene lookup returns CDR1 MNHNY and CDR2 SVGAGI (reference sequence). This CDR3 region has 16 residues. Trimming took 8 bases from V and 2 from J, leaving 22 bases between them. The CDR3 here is CASGTRQKSAAYEQYF. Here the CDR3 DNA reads TGTGCCAGCGGGACACGGCAAAAAAGTGCAGCCTACGAGCAGTACTTC.

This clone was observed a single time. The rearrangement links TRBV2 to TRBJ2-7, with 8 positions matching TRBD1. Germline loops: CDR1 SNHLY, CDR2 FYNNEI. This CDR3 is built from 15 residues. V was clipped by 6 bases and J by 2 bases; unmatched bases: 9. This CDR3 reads CASREGQEITYEQYF. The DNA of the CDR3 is TGTGCCAGCAGGGAGGGACAGGAAATCACCTACGAGCAGTACTTC.

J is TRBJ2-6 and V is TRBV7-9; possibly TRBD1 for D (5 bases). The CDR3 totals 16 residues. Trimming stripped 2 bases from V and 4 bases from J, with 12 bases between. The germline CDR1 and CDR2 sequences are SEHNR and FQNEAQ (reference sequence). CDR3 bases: TGTGCCAGCAGCTTACTCAAGGGGTCCGGGGCCAACGTCCTGACTTTC. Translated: CASSLLKGSGANVLTF.

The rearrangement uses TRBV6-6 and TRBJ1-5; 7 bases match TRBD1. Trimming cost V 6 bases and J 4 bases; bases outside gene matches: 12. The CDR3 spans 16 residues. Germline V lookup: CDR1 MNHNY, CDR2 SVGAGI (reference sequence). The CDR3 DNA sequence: TGTGCCAGCAGGAGTATGGGACAGTCAGCGAATCAGCCCCAGCATTTT. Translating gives CASRSMGQSANQPQHF.

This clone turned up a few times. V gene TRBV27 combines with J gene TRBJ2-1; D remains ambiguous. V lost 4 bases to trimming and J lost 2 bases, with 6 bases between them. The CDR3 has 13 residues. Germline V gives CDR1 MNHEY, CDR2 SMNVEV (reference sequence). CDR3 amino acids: CASSSGTYNEQFF. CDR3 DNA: TGTGCCAGCAGTTCAGGAACCTACAATGAGCAGTTCTTC.

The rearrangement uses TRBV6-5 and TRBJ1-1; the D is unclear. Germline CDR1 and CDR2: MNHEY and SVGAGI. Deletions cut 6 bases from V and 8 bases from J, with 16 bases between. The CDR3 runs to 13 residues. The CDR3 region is CASSLTRTAEAFF. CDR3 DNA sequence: TGTGCCAGCAGCCTCACTCGGACGGCAGAAGCTTTCTTT.

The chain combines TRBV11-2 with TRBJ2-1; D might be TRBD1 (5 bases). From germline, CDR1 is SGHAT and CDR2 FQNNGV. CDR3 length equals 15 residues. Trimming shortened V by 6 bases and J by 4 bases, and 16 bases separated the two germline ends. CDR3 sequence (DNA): TGTGCCAGCAGACCATCTTATGGGGCATACAATGAGCAGTTCTTC. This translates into CASRPSYGAYNEQFF.

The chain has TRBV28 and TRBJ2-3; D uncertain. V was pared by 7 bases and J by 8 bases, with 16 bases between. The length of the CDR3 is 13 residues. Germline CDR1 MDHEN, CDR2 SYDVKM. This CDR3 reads CASTLPGGPTQYF. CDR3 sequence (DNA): TGTGCCAGCACCCTACCTGGCGGACCTACGCAGTATTTT.

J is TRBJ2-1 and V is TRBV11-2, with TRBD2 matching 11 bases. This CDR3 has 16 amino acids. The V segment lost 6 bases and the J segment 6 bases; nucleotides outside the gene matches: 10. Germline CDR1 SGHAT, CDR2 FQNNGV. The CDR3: CASRRIAGGRFNEQFF. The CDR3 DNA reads TGTGCCAGCAGGCGAATAGCGGGAGGGCGGTTCAATGAGCAGTTCTTC.